This T cell receptor (beta chain) is from a study of regulatory T cells in long-lasting Graves disease. The CDR3 spans 15 residues. CDR1 is MNHNS and CDR2 is SASEGT in the germline V gene. V lost 6 bases to trimming and J lost 1 base, with 13 bases between them. This clonotype has a count of ten or more. As to time point: newly diagnosed GD, antithyroid drugs for less than 3 months. The TCR library was made from RNA extracted from PBMCs. To make TCR beta libraries, researchers used iRepertoire HTBI primers and Arm-PCR of CDR3 regions. TCRdb itself ran the multiplex PCR reads through MiXCR, one entry per CDR3 protein. The table has 250,000 or so distinct CDR3 sequences, over 20% seen once.

The sample consisted of peripheral blood mononuclear cells (PBMCs), taken at new diagnosis, from a patient treated with antithyroid drugs. V gene TRBV6-1 combines with J gene TRBJ2-1; D ambiguous. The sequence derives from a female donor with Graves disease. The CDR3, as DNA: TGTGCCAGCAGCCCCGGCGTGGGGTCCTACAATGAGCAGTTCTTC. It is translated as CASSPGVGSYNEQFF.